One sample yielded the 14 T cell receptor beta chains listed below, sequenced in a study of PD-1 blockade in classical Hodgkin lymphoma (TCRdb year 2020). What this sample's time point label stands for: cycle 1 day 1 (C1D1), immediately before nivolumab initiation. Every trial patient had relapsed following autologous stem cell transplantation, and prior brentuximab vedotin exposure was what differed among cohorts A, B and C. Preparation of the library involved the immunoSEQ multiplex PCR assay. TCRdb retrieved this table from immuneACCESS and kept in-frame rearrangements only. Not all clones are present; in checked studies, unresolved V genes account for under half, and no reason is known for the remainder. For this sample there are approximately 60,000 clones; around 90% appear just once. The leading ten clones occupy 9.7% of the sample. Source: peripheral blood mononuclear cells (PBMCs), taken at baseline. These receptors were taken from a human donor with classical Hodgkin lymphoma.

The chain couples TRBV6-1 to TRBJ2-7; maybe TRBD2 (6 bases). The CDR3 runs to 14 residues. CDR1 MNHNS and CDR2 SASEGT come from the germline V gene. V lost 2 bases to trimming and J lost 3 bases, with 11 bases between them. In DNA form, the CDR3 reads TGTGCCAGCAGTGAACAGGGAGGTAACTACGAGCAGTACTTC. Amino acid sequence: CASSEQGGNYEQYF.

V usage is TRBV15 and J usage is TRBJ2-1, with TRBD2 identical over 13 bases. The CDR3 is 18 amino acids. Germline CDR1 LNHNV, CDR2 YYDKDF (reference sequence). J was trimmed by 6 bases and V by 0 bases; bases with no gene match: 8. Written as DNA, the CDR3 is TGTGCCACCAGCAGAGATCTCCCCGGACTAGCGGGAGTCAATGAGCAGTTCTTC. It encodes CATSRDLPGLAGVNEQFF.

The V gene is TRBV11-2, the J gene TRBJ2-1; D is undetermined. CDR3 length equals 14 residues. V lost 1 base and J 3 bases, leaving 7 bases between the germline ends. The germline gives CDR1 SGHAT, CDR2 FQNNGV. CDR3 region: CASSLGYSYNEQFF. The CDR3 nucleotides are TGTGCCAGCAGCTTAGGATACAGCTACAATGAGCAGTTCTTC.

J is TRBJ1-2 and V is TRBV28; D is undetermined. This CDR3 region has 11 residues. Germline CDR1 is MDHEN and CDR2 is SYDVKM. V was clipped by 9 bases and J by 2 bases, with 7 bases between them. CDR3 nucleotide sequence: TGTGCCAGTACATCAAACTATGGCTACACCTTC. Encoded protein: CASTSNYGYTF.

The V call is TRBV4-1, the J call TRBJ2-5; D is ambiguous. The ends were cut back, 1 base at V and 7 bases at J, with 7 bases in the middle. CDR3 length equals 12 residues. Germline V lookup: CDR1 MGHRA, CDR2 YSYEKL. The DNA of the CDR3 is TGCGCCAGCAGCCAAGTTTCAGGGACCCAGTACTTC. Translated: CASSQVSGTQYF.

The rearrangement links TRBV29-1 to TRBJ2-1; TRBD1 agrees at 9 bases. CDR3 length: 14 residues. After removal of 6 bases from V and 6 bases from J, the junction contained 9 bases not matched to a gene. Germline CDR1 reads SQVTM; CDR2 reads ANQGSEA. The CDR3 protein is CSVATGTGSNEQFF. DNA for the CDR3: TGCAGCGTAGCCACCGGGACAGGGTCCAATGAGCAGTTCTTC.

The chain combines TRBV14 with TRBJ2-4, with TRBD2 matching 11 bases. Germline CDR1 and CDR2: SGHDN and FVKESK. V dropped 2 bases and J dropped 4; count of bases not matched to a gene: 13. The CDR3 totals 19 residues. The CDR3 loop reads CASSQSNSGTSGRKNIQYF. The CDR3 DNA reads TGTGCCAGCAGCCAATCTAACTCCGGGACTAGCGGCCGTAAAAACATTCAGTACTTC.

The V call is TRBV5-1, the J call TRBJ2-7; the D gene could be TRBD1 or TRBD2 (5 bases each). The CDR3 runs 15 residues. Germline CDR1 SGHRS, CDR2 YFSETQ. V lost 2 bases, J lost 0 bases, and 12 bases lay in between. The CDR3 loop reads CASSLGAGSSYEQYF. The CDR3 DNA reads TGCGCCAGCAGCTTAGGGGCAGGGAGCTCCTACGAGCAGTACTTC.

The chain's CDR3 is CAINSGWENTEAFF. The DNA for the CDR3 is TGTGCCATCAACTCAGGGTGGGAGAACACTGAAGCTTTCTTT. The chain recombines TRBV10-3 with TRBJ1-1; tentative D call: TRBD1 (5 bases). The CDR3 covers 14 residues. Between the trimmed V and J ends, which lost 7 bases and 1 base, there was a span of 13 bases. Germline V gene sequence: CDR1 ENHRY, CDR2 SYGVKD.

V is TRBV7-8 and J is TRBJ2-3, with 11 bases identical to TRBD2. The germline CDR1 and CDR2 sequences are SGHVS and FQNEAQ. V shed 10 bases, J shed 8 bases, and the junction held 8 bases outside the gene matches. The CDR3 is made up of 13 amino acids. This chain's CDR3 is CAIQGTSGATQYF. The CDR3 DNA sequence: TGTGCCATACAAGGGACTAGCGGAGCTACGCAGTATTTT.

The chain couples TRBV6-1 to TRBJ1-1; TRBD1 matches 10 bases. The CDR3 covers 15 residues. Germline V gene sequence: CDR1 MNHNS, CDR2 SASEGT. V shed 6 bases and J 4 bases; nucleotides not matched to a gene: 8. CDR3 DNA: TGTGCCAGCAGGAAGACAGGGGGCTTTGCCACTGAAGCTTTCTTT. It specifies CASRKTGGFATEAFF.

In DNA form, the CDR3 reads TGTGCCAGCAGCCTCGACAGGACCACTGAAGCTTTCTTT. Translation gives CASSLDRTTEAFF. The V call is TRBV2, the J call TRBJ1-1; TRBD1 is a possible D gene (6 bases). Germline CDR1 and CDR2: SNHLY and FYNNEI. Trimming cost V 6 bases and J 4 bases, with 12 bases left between them. CDR3 length equals 13 residues.

CDR3 coding DNA: TGTGCCAGCAGTCCTCTCAGCGGGTCGGGGATGGAGACCCAGTACTTC. Translating it yields CASSPLSGSGMETQYF. The chain employs TRBV28 and TRBJ2-5; TRBD2 is a possible D gene (6 bases). CDR1 is MDHEN, CDR2 SYDVKM, per germline. V was pared by 5 bases and J by 5 bases, with 21 bases between. The CDR3 consists of 16 residues.

This chain joins TRBV10-1 and TRBJ2-3, with D perhaps TRBD2 (5 bases). The length of the CDR3 is 12 residues. From germline, CDR1 is WNHNN and CDR2 SYGVQD (reference sequence). The V end lost 7 bases, the J end lost 6 bases, and 11 bases lay between the germline ends. CDR3 bases: TGCGCCAGCAAAGGAACGGGGGATACGCAGTATTTT. Its protein product is CASKGTGDTQYF.